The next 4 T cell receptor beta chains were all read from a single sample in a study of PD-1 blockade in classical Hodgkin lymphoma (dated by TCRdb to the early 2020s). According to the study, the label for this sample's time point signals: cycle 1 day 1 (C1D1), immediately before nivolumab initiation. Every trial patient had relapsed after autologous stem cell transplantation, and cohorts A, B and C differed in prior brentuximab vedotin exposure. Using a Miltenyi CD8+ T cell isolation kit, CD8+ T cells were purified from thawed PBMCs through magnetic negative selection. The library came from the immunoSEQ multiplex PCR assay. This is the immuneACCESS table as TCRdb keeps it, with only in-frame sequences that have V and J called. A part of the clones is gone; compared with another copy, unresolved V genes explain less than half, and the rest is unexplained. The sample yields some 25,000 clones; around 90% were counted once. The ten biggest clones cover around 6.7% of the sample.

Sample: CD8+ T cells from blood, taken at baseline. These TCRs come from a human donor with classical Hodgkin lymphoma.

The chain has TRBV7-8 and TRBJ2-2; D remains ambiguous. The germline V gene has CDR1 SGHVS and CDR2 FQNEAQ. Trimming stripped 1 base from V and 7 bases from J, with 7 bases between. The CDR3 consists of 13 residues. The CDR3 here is CASSLEGRGELFF. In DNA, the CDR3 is TGTGCCAGCAGCTTAGAGGGCCGCGGGGAGCTGTTTTTT.

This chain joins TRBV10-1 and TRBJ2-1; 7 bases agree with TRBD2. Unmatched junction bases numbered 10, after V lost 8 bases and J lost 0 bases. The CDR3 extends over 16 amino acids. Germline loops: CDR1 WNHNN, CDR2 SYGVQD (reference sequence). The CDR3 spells CASPGTGGSSYNEQFF. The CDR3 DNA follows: TGCGCCAGCCCGGGGACGGGAGGTAGCTCCTACAATGAGCAGTTCTTC.

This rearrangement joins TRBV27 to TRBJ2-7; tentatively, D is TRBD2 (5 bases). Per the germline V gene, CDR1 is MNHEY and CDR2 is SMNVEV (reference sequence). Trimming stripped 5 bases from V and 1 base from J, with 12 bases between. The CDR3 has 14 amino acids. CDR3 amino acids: CASSPQTGSYEQYF. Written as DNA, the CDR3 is TGTGCCAGCAGTCCTCAGACGGGGTCCTACGAGCAGTACTTC.

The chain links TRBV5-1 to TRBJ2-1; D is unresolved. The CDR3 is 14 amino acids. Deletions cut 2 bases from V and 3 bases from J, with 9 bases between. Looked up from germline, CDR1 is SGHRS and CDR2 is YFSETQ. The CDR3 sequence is CASSLRTDYNEQFF. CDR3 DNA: TGCGCCAGCAGCTTAAGGACGGACTACAATGAGCAGTTCTTC.